This T cell receptor beta chain was observed in a study of T cells in narcolepsy (dated by TCRdb to the late 2010s). Background for the entire study: Patients with narcolepsy type 1 or type 2 (NT1, NT2) were enrolled in the study together with healthy control donors. Autoreactive T cells targeting hypocretin neuron self-antigens (hypocretin, TRIB2) were sought in narcolepsy patients, and TCR Vbeta sequencing was used to track clonotypes in blood and CSF.

For TCR Vbeta sequencing, memory CD4+ T cells were sorted ex vivo from the peripheral blood of both healthy controls and narcolepsy patients. On this clone: What this receptor recognizes is not known. No much larger clone is present one base from it, and per-base qualities are unavailable.

The library came from the immunoSEQ multiplex PCR assay. This immuneACCESS table, as held by TCRdb, lists in-frame sequences with V and J called but not all clones. Of the missing ones, under half trace to an unresolved V gene in checked studies; the others have no known cause. This sample has approximately 25,000 clones in its table, and about four fifths of those were observed once. The top ten hold 0.71% of the sample. Per the germline V gene, MDHEN is the CDR1 and SYDVKM is the CDR2. Its CDR3 holds 12 amino acids, cysteine through phenylalanine. Only CDR3 DNA remains: 36 bases, in frame from the first base. Relative to germline, V is missing 2 bases and J is missing 11 bases, with 6 bases of the junction outside any gene match. Broad study findings and their caveats: Plots comparing CSF and blood CD4+ T cell clonotypes from the same patient highlighted HCRT-specific and TRIB2-specific autoreactive clonotypes. No sequences matching autoreactive T cell clones were present in some of the blood memory CD4+ repertoires from patients and controls. Numbers of sequenced blood memory CD4+ clonotypes were comparable, averaging roughly 37,000 in patients and under 35,000 in controls. Autoreactive clonotypes were reported to be detected serially in the blood of the same patients and of different patients, but not in the blood of healthy controls.

The sample taken for sequencing was CD45RA- memory CD4+ T cells from PBMCs. The cell subset or site label on this specimen signifies: memory T cells sorted ex vivo from peripheral blood. This TCR came from a human donor with narcolepsy. The sequence joins TRBV28 to TRBJ2-7, and 7 junctional nucleotides match TRBD2. The bases read TGTGCCAGCAGTTTAGAACTAGGGAGGGAGTACTTC. The encoded protein is CASSLELGREYF.